These 12 T cell receptor beta chains came from one sample sequenced in a study of blood T cell repertoires in COVID-19. Sequencing was performed with immunoSEQ multiplex PCR; in TCRdb, only in-frame clones are kept and a portion is missing. Among under 250,000 clones, more than 80% were seen once, and the ten largest hold approximately 5.7%. Sequenced sample: peripheral blood. The origin of the receptors is a human donor in a cohort sampled during active COVID-19.

The rearrangement uses TRBV3-1 (or the pseudogene TRBV3-2) and TRBJ1-5; TRBD1 is a possible D gene (5 bases). This CDR3 region has 14 residues. The germline V and J ends were trimmed by 2 bases and 7 bases, with 12 bases remaining between them. Per germline, CDR1 LGHDT and CDR2 YNNKEL (reference sequence). Here the CDR3 DNA reads TGTGCCAGCAGCCAAAAAGGGGAGGGGCAGCCCCAGCATTTT. Amino acid sequence: CASSQKGEGQPQHF.

The chain is built from TRBV27 and TRBJ2-2, with D possibly being TRBD2 (5 bases). The V end was cut by 3 bases, the J end by 1 base, with 12 bases between. The germline V gene has CDR1 MNHEY and CDR2 SMNVEV (reference sequence). This CDR3 spans 16 amino acids. The CDR3 DNA follows: TGTGCCAGCAGTTTCCGTTTAGCGATGAACACCGGGGAGCTGTTTTTT. This gives the protein CASSFRLAMNTGELFF.

The chain recombines TRBV29-1 with TRBJ1-3, with D perhaps TRBD1 (5 bases). The CDR3 is 14 residues long. Looked up from germline, CDR1 is SQVTM and CDR2 is ANQGSEA. V was clipped by 5 bases and J by 0 bases, with 11 bases between them. The CDR3 reads CSVRDTGSGNTIYF. CDR3 bases: TGCAGCGTTCGTGACACAGGCTCTGGAAACACCATATATTTT.

The chain has TRBV19 and TRBJ2-3; 8 nucleotides align to TRBD2. Germline V gene lookup returns CDR1 LNHDA and CDR2 SQIVND (reference sequence). After removal of 3 bases from V and 2 bases from J, the junction contained 4 bases not matched to a gene. This CDR3 region has 15 residues. CDR3 sequence reads: CASSIVAGTTDTQYF. DNA of the CDR3: TGTGCCAGTAGTATCGTAGCGGGAACCACAGATACGCAGTATTTT.

This clone was picked up one time. The chain has TRBV2 and TRBJ2-7; D is possibly TRBD1 (5 bases). There are 15 residues in the CDR3. Germline V lookup: CDR1 SNHLY, CDR2 FYNNEI. V was cut by 7 bases and J by 0 bases, with 16 bases left in between. The CDR3 sequence is CASKFQGSSSYEQYF. CDR3 sequence (DNA): TGTGCCAGCAAATTCCAGGGCTCCAGCTCCTACGAGCAGTACTTC.

This sequence joins TRBV7-2 and TRBJ1-3, with 11 bases lining up with TRBD1. The germline V gene has CDR1 SGHTA and CDR2 FQGNSA. The length of the CDR3 is 16 residues. The V segment lost 3 bases and the J segment 4 bases; nucleotides outside the gene matches: 5. The CDR3 DNA follows: TGTGCCAGCAGCTTCAGGACAGGGGGCCTCGGAAACACCATATATTTT. Translated, it gives CASSFRTGGLGNTIYF.

The V call is TRBV7-6, the J call TRBJ1-5; 10 bases match TRBD1. The length of the CDR3 is 15 residues. Germline CDR1 is SGHVS and CDR2 is FNYEAQ. V lost 6 bases, J lost 5 bases, and 7 bases stayed unmatched. The CDR3 DNA reads as TGTGCCAGCAGTCGACGGACAGGGGGGGATCAGCCCCAGCATTTT. As protein: CASSRRTGGDQPQHF.

Concerning this clone: Additional DNA sequences in this sample encode the identical CDR3. The V call is TRBV28, the J call TRBJ2-7, with D possibly matching TRBD2 (5 bases). Germline V lookup: CDR1 MDHEN, CDR2 SYDVKM. V was cut by 5 bases and J by 2 bases, with 10 bases left in between. This CDR3 region has 13 residues. The CDR3 region is CASSGGTPYEQYF. The CDR3 bases are TGTGCCAGCAGTGGAGGAACCCCCTACGAGCAGTACTTC.

The V call is TRBV2, the J call TRBJ1-3; 7 positions agree with TRBD1. CDR1 and CDR2 (germline): SNHLY, FYNNEI. The junction had 6 bases not matched to a gene; V was cut back by 6 bases and J by 4 bases. The CDR3 is made up of 14 amino acids. CDR3 sequence (DNA): TGTGCCAGCAGCGTGACAGGGTTCGGAAACACCATATATTTT. As protein: CASSVTGFGNTIYF.

The chain couples TRBV7-9 to TRBJ2-7, with D hard to call. V lost 3 bases to trimming and J lost 6 bases, with 9 bases between them. Looked up from germline, CDR1 is SEHNR and CDR2 is FQNEAQ (reference sequence). The CDR3 loop spans 12 amino acids. CDR3 nucleotides: TGTGCCAGCAGCTTGGCCCCCTCCGAGCAGTACTTC. Translated, it gives CASSLAPSEQYF.

This chain connects TRBV5-4 to TRBJ2-5, with 7 bases fitting TRBD2. CDR1 and CDR2 from the germline V gene are SGHNT and YYREEE (reference sequence). V was clipped by 6 bases and J by 1 base; unmatched bases: 9. The CDR3 sequence is 15 residues long. CDR3 nucleotides: TGTGCCAGCACCCTGAGGGCTAGCGGCCAAGAGACCCAGTACTTC. Protein product: CASTLRASGQETQYF.

This chain links TRBV6-4 with TRBJ1-1, with 7 bases that match TRBD1. Trimming removed 4 bases from V and 0 bases from J; junction bases left unmatched: 5. The CDR3 has 15 residues. Germline V gene data show CDR1 as MRHNA and CDR2 as SNTAGT. Here the CDR3 reads CASSGQGDLNTEAFF. Written as DNA, the CDR3 is TGTGCCAGCAGTGGACAGGGAGATCTGAACACTGAAGCTTTCTTT.